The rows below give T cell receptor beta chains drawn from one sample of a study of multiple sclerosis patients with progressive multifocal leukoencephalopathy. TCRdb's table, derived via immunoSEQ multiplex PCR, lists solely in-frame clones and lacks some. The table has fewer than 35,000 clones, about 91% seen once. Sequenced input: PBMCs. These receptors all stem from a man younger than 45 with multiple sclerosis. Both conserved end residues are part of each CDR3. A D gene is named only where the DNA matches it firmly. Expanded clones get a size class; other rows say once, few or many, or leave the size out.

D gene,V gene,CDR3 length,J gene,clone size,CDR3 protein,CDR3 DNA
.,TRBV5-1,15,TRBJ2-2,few,CASSRGGSDTGELFF,TGCGCCAGCAGCCGAGGGGGTTCGGACACCGGGGAGCTGTTTTTT
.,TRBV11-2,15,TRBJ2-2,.,CASSLVVVDTGELFF,TGTGCCAGCAGCTTAGTGGTCGTGGACACCGGGGAGCTGTTTTTT
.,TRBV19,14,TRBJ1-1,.,CASSGGLIKTEAFF,TGTGCCAGTAGTGGGGGGCTGATTAAGACTGAAGCTTTCTTT
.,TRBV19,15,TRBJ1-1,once,CASSIGAGAGTEAFF,TGTGCCAGTAGTATAGGTGCGGGGGCTGGGACTGAAGCTTTCTTT
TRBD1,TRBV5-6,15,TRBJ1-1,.,CASSLAQGVWTEAFF,TGTGCCAGCAGCTTGGCCCAGGGGGTATGGACTGAAGCTTTCTTT
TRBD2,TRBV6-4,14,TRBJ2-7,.,CASSVESGGYEQYF,TGTGCCAGCAGTGTGGAGAGCGGGGGGTACGAGCAGTACTTC
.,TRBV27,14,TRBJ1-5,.,CASTTRGGNQPQHF,TGTGCCAGCACCACAAGGGGAGGGAATCAGCCCCAGCATTTT
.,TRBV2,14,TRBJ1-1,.,CASSEATRTTEAFF,TGTGCCAGCAGTGAAGCGACACGGACCACTGAAGCTTTCTTT
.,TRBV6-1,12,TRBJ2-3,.,CASRTGTGLIHF,TGTGCCAGCAGGACTGGAACGGGCCTCATTCATTTT
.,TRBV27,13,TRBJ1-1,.,CASSSLLNTEAFF,TGTGCCAGCAGTTCTTTGCTGAACACTGAAGCTTTCTTT
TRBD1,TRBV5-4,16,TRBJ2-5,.,CASSLAAGTGVETQYF,TGTGCCAGCAGCTTGGCCGCCGGGACAGGGGTAGAGACCCAGTACTTC
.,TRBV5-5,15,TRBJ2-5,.,CASSLAGTNQETQYF,TGTGCCAGCAGCTTAGCCGGGACAAACCAAGAGACCCAGTACTTC
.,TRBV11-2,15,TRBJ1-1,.,CASSLALTVNTEAFF,TGTGCCAGCAGCTTAGCCTTGACAGTGAACACTGAAGCTTTCTTT
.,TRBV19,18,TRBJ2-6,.,CASSISKQLLSGANVLTF,TGTGCCAGTAGTATCAGTAAACAGCTTCTATCTGGGGCCAACGTCCTGACTTTC